The 16 T cell receptor beta chains presented below share a single source sample, sequenced in a study of blood T cell repertoires in COVID-19. Sequenced by immunoSEQ multiplex PCR; TCRdb stores in-frame clones only, minus some. The sample includes roughly 290,000 clones, around 89% of them seen just once. The source material was peripheral blood. Source of these receptors: a man in his thirties or forties with acute or convalescent COVID-19.

The chain is built from TRBV28 and TRBJ2-1; 11 nucleotides line up with TRBD2. Germline CDR1 MDHEN, CDR2 SYDVKM. The CDR3 extends over 13 amino acids. V trimming: 11 bases; J trimming: 8 bases; junction bases outside the gene matches: 8. CDR3 in DNA: TGTGCCTCGGGGACTAGCGGTCTCCATGAGCAGTTCTTC. It codes for CASGTSGLHEQFF.

The chain joins TRBV28 to TRBJ1-1; D may be TRBD1 (5 bases). The CDR3 is made up of 15 amino acids. V was clipped by 5 bases and J by 1 base, with 14 bases between them. Germline V gene data show CDR1 as MDHEN and CDR2 as SYDVKM. DNA of the CDR3: TGTGCCAGCAGTCACTCGGGTGGGGCGAACACTGAAGCTTTCTTT. Protein product: CASSHSGGANTEAFF.

CDR3 in DNA: TGTGCCAGCAGCTATATGATAGCGACCCCCTACAATGAGCAGTTCTTC. It codes for CASSYMIATPYNEQFF. The chain has TRBV7-2 and TRBJ2-1, with D possibly matching TRBD2 (5 bases). The CDR3 length is 16 residues. V was clipped by 4 bases and J by 2 bases, with 15 bases between them. Germline V gene lookup returns CDR1 SGHTA and CDR2 FQGNSA.

The chain combines TRBV4-2 with TRBJ2-7; D might be TRBD2 (5 bases). Looked up from germline, CDR1 is LGHNA and CDR2 is YNFKEQ. The length of the CDR3 is 17 residues. Deletions cut 4 bases from V and 0 bases from J, with 19 bases between. In DNA, the CDR3 is TGTGCCAGCAGCCGCCTAGGACGGCCGGACTCCTCCTACGAGCAGTACTTC. Translated, it gives CASSRLGRPDSSYEQYF.

The chain couples TRBV9 to TRBJ2-1, with 7 positions matching TRBD2. The germline V gene has CDR1 SGDLS and CDR2 YYNGEE. Losses at the gene ends were 4 bases for V and 1 base for J; bases not matched to a gene: 8. This CDR3 region has 16 residues. The CDR3 region is CASSPRDYPSYNEQFF. The DNA of the CDR3 is TGTGCCAGCAGCCCAAGGGACTACCCATCCTACAATGAGCAGTTCTTC. The whole variable domain, remainder taken from reference TRBV9 and TRBJ2-1, is DSGVTQTPKHLITATGQRVTLRCSPRSGDLSVYWYQQSLDQGLQFLIQYYNGEERAKGNILERFSAQQFPDLHSELNLSSLELGDSALYFCASSPRDYPSYNEQFFGPGTRLTVL.

This sequence joins TRBV5-6 and TRBJ2-3, with no clear D. CDR1 is SGHDT and CDR2 is YYEEEE in the germline V gene. The CDR3 covers 14 residues. V was pared by 4 bases and J by 2 bases, with 11 bases between. The chain's CDR3 is CASSRATDTDTQYF. CDR3 sequence (DNA): TGTGCCAGCAGCCGAGCGACGGACACAGATACGCAGTATTTT.

The chain joins TRBV6-5 to TRBJ1-4; D perhaps matches TRBD1 (5 bases). Looked up from germline, CDR1 is MNHEY and CDR2 is SVGAGI. This CDR3 comprises 15 residues. The germline V and J ends were trimmed by 5 bases and 8 bases, with 18 bases remaining between them. The CDR3 DNA follows: TGTGCCAGCAGTCCGGCGGACACCATGCGGGAAAAACTGTTTTTT. Translation: CASSPADTMREKLFF.

The rearrangement joins TRBV30 to TRBJ2-7, with D perhaps matching TRBD1 (5 bases). V lost 2 bases and J 4 bases, leaving 12 bases between the germline ends. Germline CDR1 reads GTSNPN; CDR2 reads SVGIG (reference sequence). The CDR3 loop spans 13 amino acids. The CDR3 sequence is CAWSRGIAYEQYF. The CDR3 bases are TGTGCCTGGAGTAGGGGTATTGCGTACGAGCAGTACTTC. Full variable domain (rest looked up from reference TRBV30 and TRBJ2-7): SQTIHQWPATLVQPVGSPLSLECTVEGTSNPNLYWYRQAAGRGLQLLFYSVGIGQISSEVPQNLSASRPQDRQFILSSKKLLLSDSGFYLCAWSRGIAYEQYFGPGTRLTVT.

The genes are TRBV5-5 and TRBJ1-1; D might be TRBD1 (5 bases). The length of the CDR3 is 14 residues. V lost 4 bases, J lost 1 base, and 11 bases lay in between. Per the germline V gene, CDR1 is SGHKS and CDR2 is YYEKEE (reference sequence). CDR3 amino acids: CASSPRVWNTEAFF. In DNA, the CDR3 is TGTGCCAGCAGCCCCAGGGTTTGGAACACTGAAGCTTTCTTT.

The J gene is TRBJ2-1, the V gene TRBV5-1; 10 bases fit TRBD1. J gave up 8 bases and V 7 bases, and 9 bases lay outside the gene matches. The germline gives CDR1 SGHRS, CDR2 YFSETQ. The CDR3 consists of 14 residues. The CDR3 region has the DNA TGCGCCAGCGCCGACAGGGGGCGTGATCATGAGCAGTTCTTC. Its translation: CASADRGRDHEQFF.

The rearrangement joins TRBV28 to TRBJ1-2; the D gene is possibly TRBD1 (5 bases). The V gene lost 3 bases and the J gene lost 7 bases, with 12 bases spanning the gap. The CDR3 extends over 13 amino acids. CDR1 is MDHEN and CDR2 is SYDVKM in the germline V gene. The CDR3 sequence: CASSFWQGGGYTF. Here the CDR3 DNA reads TGTGCCAGCAGTTTCTGGCAGGGTGGTGGCTACACCTTC.

The chain links TRBV28 to TRBJ2-1, with 8 nucleotides matching TRBD1. The germline V gene encodes CDR1 MDHEN and CDR2 SYDVKM. The CDR3 covers 16 residues. The J segment lost 0 bases and the V segment lost 1 base, leaving 2 bases of the junction unmatched. CDR3 residues: CASSLFGQGSYNEQFF. DNA of the CDR3: TGTGCCAGCAGTTTATTTGGACAGGGCTCCTACAATGAGCAGTTCTTC.

This chain connects TRBV27 to TRBJ2-7; 8 bases are a match to TRBD1. The germline V gene encodes CDR1 MNHEY and CDR2 SMNVEV (reference sequence). The V and J ends lost 3 bases and 7 bases, in that order; junction bases with no gene match: 8. The CDR3 is 14 amino acids. In DNA, the CDR3 is TGTGCCAGCAGTTTTGGTGACAGGGGAAATGAGCAGTACTTC. It encodes CASSFGDRGNEQYF.

The genes are TRBV5-6 and TRBJ2-2; 10 bases are a match to TRBD1. The V gene end was trimmed by 0 bases and the J gene end by 4 bases; junction bases not matched to a gene: 3. Looked up from germline, CDR1 is SGHDT and CDR2 is YYEEEE. CDR3 length equals 16 residues. The CDR3 coding sequence is TGTGCCAGCAGCTTGGTTGACAGGGGGCCCACCGGGGAGCTGTTTTTT. Encoded protein: CASSLVDRGPTGELFF. The full variable domain, its missing parts supplied by reference TRBV5-6 and TRBJ2-2, is DAGVTQSPTHLIKTRGQQVTLRCSPKSGHDTVSWYQQALGQGPQFIFQYYEEEERQRGNFPDRFSGHQFPNYSSELNVNALLLGDSALYLCASSLVDRGPTGELFFGEGSRLTVL.

This clone was found once. This chain joins TRBV25-1 and TRBJ1-6; the D is unclear. The CDR3 length is 14 residues. The germline CDR1 and CDR2 sequences are MGHDK and SYGVNS. Trimming took 5 bases from V and 5 from J, leaving 10 bases between them. The CDR3 nucleotides are TGTGCCAGCAGTCGCCTGGCAGATAATTCACCCCTCCACTTT. It specifies CASSRLADNSPLHF.

This chain uses TRBV9 with TRBJ2-6; D call uncertain. V was pared by 3 bases and J by 3 bases, with 10 bases between. CDR1 is SGDLS, CDR2 YYNGEE, per germline. The CDR3 totals 15 residues. This chain's CDR3 is CASSAITGGANVLTF. CDR3 in DNA: TGTGCCAGCAGCGCAATTACGGGTGGGGCCAACGTCCTGACTTTC.